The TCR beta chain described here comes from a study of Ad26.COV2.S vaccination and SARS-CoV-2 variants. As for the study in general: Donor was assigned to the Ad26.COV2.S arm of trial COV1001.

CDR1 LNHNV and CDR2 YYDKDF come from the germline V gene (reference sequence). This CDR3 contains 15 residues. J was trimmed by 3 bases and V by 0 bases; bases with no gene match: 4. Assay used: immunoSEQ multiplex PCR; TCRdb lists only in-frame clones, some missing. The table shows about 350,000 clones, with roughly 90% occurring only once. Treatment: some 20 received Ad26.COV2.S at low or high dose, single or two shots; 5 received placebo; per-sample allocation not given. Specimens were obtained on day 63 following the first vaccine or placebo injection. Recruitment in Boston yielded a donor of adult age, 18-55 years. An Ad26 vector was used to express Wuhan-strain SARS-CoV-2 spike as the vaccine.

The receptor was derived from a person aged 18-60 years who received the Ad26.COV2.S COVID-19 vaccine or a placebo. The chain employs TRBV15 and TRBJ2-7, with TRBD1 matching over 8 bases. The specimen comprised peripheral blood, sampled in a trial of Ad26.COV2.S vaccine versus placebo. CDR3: CATSRDGDRSYEQYF. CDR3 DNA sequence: TGTGCCACCAGCAGAGATGGGGACAGGAGCTACGAGCAGTACTTC.